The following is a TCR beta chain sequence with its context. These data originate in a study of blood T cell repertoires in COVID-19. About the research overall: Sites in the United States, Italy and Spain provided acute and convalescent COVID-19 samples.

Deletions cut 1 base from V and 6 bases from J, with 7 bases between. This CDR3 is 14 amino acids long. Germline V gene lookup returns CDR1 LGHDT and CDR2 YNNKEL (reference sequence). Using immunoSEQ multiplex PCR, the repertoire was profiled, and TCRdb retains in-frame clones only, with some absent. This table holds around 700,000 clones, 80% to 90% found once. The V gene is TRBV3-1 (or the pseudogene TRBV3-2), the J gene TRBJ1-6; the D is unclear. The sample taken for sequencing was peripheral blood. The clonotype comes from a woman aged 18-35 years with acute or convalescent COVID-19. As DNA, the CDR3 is TGTGCCAGCAGCCAAGCGCAGGCTAATTCACCCCTCCACTTT. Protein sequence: CASSQAQANSPLHF.